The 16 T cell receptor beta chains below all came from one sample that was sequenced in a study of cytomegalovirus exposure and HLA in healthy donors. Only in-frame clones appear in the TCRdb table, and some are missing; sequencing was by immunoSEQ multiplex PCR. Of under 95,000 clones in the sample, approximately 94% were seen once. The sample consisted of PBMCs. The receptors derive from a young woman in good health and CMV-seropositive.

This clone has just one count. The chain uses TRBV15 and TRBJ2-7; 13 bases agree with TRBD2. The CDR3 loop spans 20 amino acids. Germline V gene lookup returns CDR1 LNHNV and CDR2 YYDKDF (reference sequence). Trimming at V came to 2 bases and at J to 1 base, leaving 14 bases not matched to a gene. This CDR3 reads CATSRIRGTGLAGLSYEQYF. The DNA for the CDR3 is TGTGCCACCAGCAGAATACGAGGAACGGGACTAGCGGGGTTATCCTACGAGCAGTACTTC.

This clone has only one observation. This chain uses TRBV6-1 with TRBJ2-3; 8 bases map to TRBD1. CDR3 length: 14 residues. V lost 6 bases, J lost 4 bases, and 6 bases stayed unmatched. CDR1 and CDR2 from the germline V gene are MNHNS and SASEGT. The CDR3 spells CASSETGESDTQYF. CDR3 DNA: TGTGCCAGCAGCGAGACAGGGGAATCAGATACGCAGTATTTT.

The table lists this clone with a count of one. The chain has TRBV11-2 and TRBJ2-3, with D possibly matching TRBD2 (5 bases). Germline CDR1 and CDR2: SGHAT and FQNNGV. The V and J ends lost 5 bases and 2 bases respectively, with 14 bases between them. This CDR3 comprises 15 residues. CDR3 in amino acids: CASSPMSRATDTQYF. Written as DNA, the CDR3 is TGTGCCAGCAGCCCCATGTCGAGGGCCACAGATACGCAGTATTTT.

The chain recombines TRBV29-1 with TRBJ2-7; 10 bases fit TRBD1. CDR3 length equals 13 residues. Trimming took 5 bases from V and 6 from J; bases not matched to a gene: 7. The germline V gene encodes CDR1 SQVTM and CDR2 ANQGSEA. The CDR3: CSVLATGGSEQYF. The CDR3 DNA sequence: TGCAGCGTTTTAGCGACAGGGGGCTCCGAGCAGTACTTC.

The CDR3 nucleotides read TGTGCCAGCAGCGACCGCCTGGGCGGGGCCACTGAAGAGACCCAGTACTTC. Amino acid sequence: CASSDRLGGATEETQYF. The chain is built from TRBV11-2 and TRBJ2-5, with a weak D call TRBD2 (6 bases). The CDR3 runs to 17 residues. Trimming shortened V by 5 bases and J by 3 bases, and 22 bases separated the two germline ends. CDR1 is SGHAT, CDR2 FQNNGV, per germline.

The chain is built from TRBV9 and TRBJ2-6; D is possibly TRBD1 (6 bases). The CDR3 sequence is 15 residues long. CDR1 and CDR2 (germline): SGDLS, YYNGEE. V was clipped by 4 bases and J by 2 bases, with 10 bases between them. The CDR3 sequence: CASSRQVTGANVLTF. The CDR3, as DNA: TGTGCCAGCAGCAGACAGGTTACTGGGGCCAACGTCCTGACTTTC. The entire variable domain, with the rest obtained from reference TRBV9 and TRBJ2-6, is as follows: DSGVTQTPKHLITATGQRVTLRCSPRSGDLSVYWYQQSLDQGLQFLIQYYNGEERAKGNILERFSAQQFPDLHSELNLSSLELGDSALYFCASSRQVTGANVLTFGAGSRLTVL.

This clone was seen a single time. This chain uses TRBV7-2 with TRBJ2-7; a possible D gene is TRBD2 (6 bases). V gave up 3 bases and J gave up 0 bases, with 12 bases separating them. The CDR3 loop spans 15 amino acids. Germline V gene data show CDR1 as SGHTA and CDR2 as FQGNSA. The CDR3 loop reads CASSLGTYSSYEQYF. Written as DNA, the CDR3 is TGTGCCAGCAGCTTGGGGACTTATAGCTCCTACGAGCAGTACTTC.

The CDR3 DNA reads TGTGCCAGCAGCGTATGGGACAAGGATAATGAGCAGTTCTTC. Translation gives CASSVWDKDNEQFF. The chain employs TRBV9 and TRBJ2-1, with D possibly TRBD1 on 6 matching bases. Deletions cut 1 base from V and 7 bases from J, with 12 bases between. The germline V gene encodes CDR1 SGDLS and CDR2 YYNGEE. CDR3 length: 14 amino acids.

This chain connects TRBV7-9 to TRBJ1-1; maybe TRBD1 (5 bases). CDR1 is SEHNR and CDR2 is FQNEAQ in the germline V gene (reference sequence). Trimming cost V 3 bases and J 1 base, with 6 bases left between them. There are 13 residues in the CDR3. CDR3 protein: CASSFRGNTEAFF. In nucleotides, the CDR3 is TGTGCCAGCAGCTTTAGGGGGAACACTGAAGCTTTCTTT.

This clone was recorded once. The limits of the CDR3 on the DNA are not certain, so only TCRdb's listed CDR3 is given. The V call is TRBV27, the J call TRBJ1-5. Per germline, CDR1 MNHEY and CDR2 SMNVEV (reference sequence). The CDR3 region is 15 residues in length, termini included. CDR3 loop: CASSLSLGTGQPQHF.

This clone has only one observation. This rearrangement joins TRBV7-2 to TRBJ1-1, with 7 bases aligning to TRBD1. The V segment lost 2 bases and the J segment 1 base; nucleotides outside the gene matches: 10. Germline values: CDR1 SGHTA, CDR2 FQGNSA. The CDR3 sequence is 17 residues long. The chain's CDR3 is CASSLSGAGGWNTEAFF. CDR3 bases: TGTGCCAGCAGCTTAAGTGGGGCAGGGGGGTGGAACACTGAAGCTTTCTTT.

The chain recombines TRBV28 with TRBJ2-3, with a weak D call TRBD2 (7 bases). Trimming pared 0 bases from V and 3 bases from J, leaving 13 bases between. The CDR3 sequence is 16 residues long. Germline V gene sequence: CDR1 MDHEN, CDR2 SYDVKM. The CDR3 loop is CASSLWGRGGTDTQYF. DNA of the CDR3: TGTGCCAGCAGTTTATGGGGGAGGGGGGGGACAGATACGCAGTATTTT.

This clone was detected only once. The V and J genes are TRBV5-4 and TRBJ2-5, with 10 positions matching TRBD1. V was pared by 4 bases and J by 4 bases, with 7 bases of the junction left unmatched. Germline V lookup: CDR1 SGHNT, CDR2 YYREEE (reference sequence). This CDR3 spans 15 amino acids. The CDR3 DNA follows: TGTGCCAGCAGCGGACGGACAGGGGGGTCAGAGACCCAGTACTTC. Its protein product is CASSGRTGGSETQYF.

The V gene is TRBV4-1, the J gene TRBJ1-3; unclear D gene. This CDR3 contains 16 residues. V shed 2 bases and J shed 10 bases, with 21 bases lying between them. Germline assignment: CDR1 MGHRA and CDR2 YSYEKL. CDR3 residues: CASSQFGLVGRATIYF. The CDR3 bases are TGCGCCAGCAGCCAATTCGGTCTCGTCGGCAGAGCGACCATATATTTT.

In nucleotides, the CDR3 is TGTGCCAGCAGCCGTGATGGGACAACTAACTATGGCTACACCTTC. As protein: CASSRDGTTNYGYTF. The chain carries TRBV6-6 and TRBJ1-2, with D possibly being TRBD1 (6 bases). Looked up from germline, CDR1 is MNHNY and CDR2 is SVGAGI (reference sequence). The CDR3 runs 15 residues. V shed 6 bases and J shed 0 bases, with 14 bases lying between them.

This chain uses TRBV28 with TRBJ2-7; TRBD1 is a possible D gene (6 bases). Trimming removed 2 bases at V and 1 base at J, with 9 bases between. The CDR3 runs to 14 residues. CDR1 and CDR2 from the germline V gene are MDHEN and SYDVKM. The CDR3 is CASSLPGESYEQYF. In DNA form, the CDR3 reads TGTGCCAGCAGTTTACCAGGGGAGTCCTACGAGCAGTACTTC.